This TCR beta chain was found in a study of T cell responses to AZD1222 COVID-19 vaccine. Profiling relied on immunoSEQ multiplex PCR, and the TCRdb table lists in-frame clones only, not all of them. In the table there are around 99,000 clones, 91% of which are singletons. Germline CDR1 is KGHSH and CDR2 is LQKENI. Trimming shortened V by 3 bases and J by 2 bases, and 3 bases separated the two germline ends. The CDR3 is 12 amino acids. About this clone: The sample has other DNA sequences that encode this CDR3 too.

This sequence originates from an adult in good health. Sequences were derived from peripheral blood, sampled on day 0 of AZD1222 vaccination. The chain is built from TRBV18 and TRBJ2-3; D unresolved. Here the CDR3 DNA reads TGTGCCAGCTCACCCTCCACAGATACGCAGTATTTT. Translated: CASSPSTDTQYF.